The sequence of this T cell receptor beta chain was determined in a study of cytomegalovirus exposure and HLA in healthy donors. Notes on the study in general: For most TCR sequences rarity was the rule, although some public TCRs occurred in many donors. The tendency of first-cohort TCR clusters to co-occur in the 110 or so validation repertoires emerged from a later analysis. Reported performance of the classifier showed diagnosis of cytomegalovirus status with high specificity and sensitivity.

CDR1 SEHNR and CDR2 FQNEAQ come from the germline V gene (reference sequence). With V trimmed by 3 bases and J by 4 bases, 13 bases remained unmatched. The CDR3 length is 18 residues. The method was immunoSEQ multiplex PCR; TCRdb's version includes in-frame clones alone and lacks a portion of them. The sample records 250,000 or so clones, around 87% being singletons. As regards this clone: As yet, its antigen is unknown.

The donors were in the roughly 130-subject validation cohort; that cohort was separate from the roughly 700-subject first cohort. The rearrangement joins TRBV7-9 to TRBJ2-1; TRBD2 agrees at 9 bases. The sequenced material came from PBMCs. The source is a woman aged 18 to 35 in good health and CMV-seronegative. The chain's CDR3 is CASSLTPTASGIYNEQFF. In DNA form, the CDR3 reads TGTGCCAGCAGCTTGACCCCCACTGCTAGCGGGATTTACAATGAGCAGTTCTTC.